These 15 T cell receptor beta chains were sequenced from one sample in a study of tissue T cells after allogeneic stem cell transplantation. Data came from immunoSEQ multiplex PCR; TCRdb stores just in-frame clones and leaves some out. This table holds some 9,000 clones, just over 55% found once. The sequenced sample was tissue from the jejunum, obtained at autopsy. All receptors come from an older female donor with lung cancer.

In its sample, this clone was seen a few times. This chain uses TRBV4-3 with TRBJ2-3; a possible D gene is TRBD2 (5 bases). Trimming cost V 3 bases and J 4 bases, with 11 bases left between them. Germline lookup yields CDR1 LGHNA and CDR2 YSLEER. This CDR3 has 14 amino acids. CDR3 DNA sequence: TGCGCCAGCAGCCACGATACTAGTCCAGATACGCAGTATTTT. It codes for CASSHDTSPDTQYF.

V gene TRBV20-1 combines with J gene TRBJ2-7; 7 nucleotides agree with TRBD1. CDR1 and CDR2 (germline): DFQATT, SNEGSKA (reference sequence). The CDR3 is made up of 11 amino acids. Trimming at V came to 0 bases and at J to 11 bases, leaving 4 bases not matched to a gene. CDR3 nucleotide sequence: TGCAGTGCTAGAGATAGGGACAGAGAGTACTTC. It specifies CSARDRDREYF.

Turning to this clone: This specimen includes other DNA sequences encoding the same CDR3. The chain employs TRBV5-6 and TRBJ2-2, with D perhaps TRBD2 (5 bases). Germline CDR1 reads SGHDT; CDR2 reads YYEEEE. V lost 0 bases and J 15 bases, leaving 18 bases between the germline ends. The CDR3 is 14 residues long. The DNA of the CDR3 is TGTGCCAGCAGCTTGGGGCCCGGGATTGAGCTTTTGTTTTTT. Amino acids: CASSLGPGIELLFF.

V and J are TRBV5-1 and TRBJ2-7; no definite D call. V lost 0 bases and J 3 bases, leaving 10 bases between the germline ends. Per the germline V gene, CDR1 is SGHRS and CDR2 is YFSETQ. The CDR3 covers 14 residues. The CDR3 DNA is TGCGCCAGCAGCTTGGGAGGTAATTACTACGAGCAGTACTTC. Protein sequence: CASSLGGNYYEQYF.

This clone was recorded a few times. The chain uses TRBV4-3 and TRBJ1-2, with 9 bases lining up with TRBD1. Per the germline V gene, CDR1 is LGHNA and CDR2 is YSLEER. The trim removed 0 bases at V and 4 bases at J, leaving 6 bases unmatched. The CDR3 loop spans 16 amino acids. CDR3 DNA sequence: TGCGCCAGCAGCCAAGATCCAACAGGGGGCCCCTATGGCTACACCTTC. It encodes CASSQDPTGGPYGYTF.

The count of this clone is one. The chain couples TRBV2 to TRBJ1-1, with D tentatively TRBD1 (5 bases). The CDR3 is made up of 11 amino acids. Germline V lookup: CDR1 SNHLY, CDR2 FYNNEI. V shed 6 bases and J shed 10 bases, with 12 bases lying between them. CDR3 residues: CASRRVGGAFF. The DNA for the CDR3 is TGTGCCAGCAGGAGAGTCGGGGGAGCTTTCTTT.

This clone was detected once. The gene calls are TRBV5-1 and TRBJ2-1; D perhaps matches TRBD1 (5 bases). The germline V gene has CDR1 SGHRS and CDR2 YFSETQ. There are 13 residues in the CDR3. The V gene lost 7 bases and the J gene lost 2 bases, with 10 bases spanning the gap. The CDR3 loop reads CASQGLAYNEQFF. DNA of the CDR3: TGCGCCAGCCAGGGCCTAGCCTACAATGAGCAGTTCTTC.

The V gene is TRBV2, the J gene TRBJ2-1; 8 nucleotides agree with TRBD1. The CDR3 runs to 14 residues. The germline gives CDR1 SNHLY, CDR2 FYNNEI. The ends lost 5 bases at V and 4 bases at J; junction bases unmatched: 4. The CDR3 sequence is CASSRDRRYNEQFF. Here the CDR3 DNA reads TGTGCCAGCAGTAGGGACAGGAGGTACAATGAGCAGTTCTTC. Based on the CDR3 plus reference TRBV2 and TRBJ2-1, the full variable domain is EPEVTQTPSHQVTQMGQEVILRCVPISNHLYFYWYRQILGQKVEFLVSFYNNEISEKSEIFDDQFSVERPDGSNFTLKIRSTKLEDSAMYFCASSRDRRYNEQFFGPGTRLTVL.

This clone was seen a few times. The V and J genes are TRBV1 and TRBJ1-5; the table's D call of TRBD1 was not tested on the DNA. TRBV1 is designated a pseudogene. CDR3 length: 17 residues. The CDR3 region is CTSSHGPRQGPNQPQHF. As DNA, the CDR3 is TGCACCAGCAGTCATGGGCCCAGACAGGGGCCAAATCAGCCCCAGCATTTT.

The CDR3 DNA reads as TGTGCCAGCAGTTATGGTTTTGGGACAGGGGGCGGCAATGAGCAGTTCTTC. The encoded protein is CASSYGFGTGGGNEQFF. V gene TRBV6-2 or TRBV6-3 combines with J gene TRBJ2-1, with 12 bases that match TRBD1. The germline V gene encodes CDR1 MNHEY and CDR2 SVGEGT. The CDR3 length is 17 residues. V lost 3 bases to trimming and J lost 6 bases; unmatched junction nucleotides: 9.

This rearrangement joins TRBV29-1 to TRBJ1-2; D perhaps matches TRBD1 (6 bases). Per the germline V gene, CDR1 is SQVTM and CDR2 is ANQGSEA. The length of the CDR3 is 15 residues. The CDR3 sequence is CRGGGAGGLFYGYTF. CDR3 nucleotides: TGCCGCGGTGGGGGGGCGGGGGGCCTCTTCTATGGCTACACCTTC.

In its sample, this clone was seen a few times. The rearrangement joins TRBV4-1 to TRBJ2-2; unclear D gene. The V gene's germline CDR1 is MGHRA and CDR2 YSYEKL. This CDR3 contains 15 residues. Trimming pared 3 bases from V and 1 base from J, leaving 9 bases between. CDR3 coding DNA: TGCGCCAGCAGCCATGGGCAGTTGAACACCGGGGAGCTGTTTTTT. Translated: CASSHGQLNTGELFF.

The chain employs TRBV7-2 and TRBJ2-1; no clear D. Germline lookup yields CDR1 SGHTA and CDR2 FQGNSA. V gave up 2 bases and J gave up 12 bases, with 11 bases separating them. The CDR3 contains 12 residues. This CDR3 is CASSLLGSVQFF. The CDR3 DNA reads TGTGCCAGCAGCTTACTAGGTTCGGTGCAGTTCTTC.

In its sample, this clone ranks as medium-sized. The chain is built from TRBV13 and TRBJ2-3; 7 nucleotides line up with TRBD1. J was trimmed by 2 bases and V by 3 bases; bases with no gene match: 11. There are 17 residues in the CDR3. Germline V gives CDR1 PRHDT, CDR2 FYEKMQ (reference sequence). Written as DNA, the CDR3 is TGTGCCAGCAGCTTCTCTGAGACAGGGCTTAACACAGATACGCAGTATTTT. Its protein product is CASSFSETGLNTDTQYF.

A few counts support this clone. The sample carries other DNA sequences with the same CDR3. The chain uses TRBV18 and TRBJ2-7; TRBD1 matches 8 bases. The trim removed 2 bases at V and 6 bases at J, leaving 6 bases unmatched. Germline V gene lookup returns CDR1 KGHSH and CDR2 LQKENI. The CDR3 runs 14 residues. CDR3 nucleotide sequence: TGTGCCAGCTCACCATCAGGACAGGGCCGCGAGCAGTACTTC. Translation gives CASSPSGQGREQYF.